This paragraph reports one T cell receptor (beta chain). This record comes from a study of blood T cell repertoires in COVID-19. Enrolled through a virtual design, the participants were between roughly 18 and 100 years of age and came from 24 US areas. V lost 1 base and J lost 4, with 14 bases in between. The germline V gene has CDR1 SGHTA and CDR2 FQGNSA. The length of the CDR3 is 15 residues. Only in-frame clones appear in the TCRdb table, and some are missing; sequencing was by immunoSEQ multiplex PCR. Of 300,000 to 450,000 clones listed, 87% are singletons. This clonotype was sampled from a woman in her twenties or thirties who had recovered from COVID-19. The sample consisted of PBMCs or T cells enriched from blood (not recorded which). The V call is TRBV7-2, the J call TRBJ2-7; D is unresolved. The CDR3 DNA follows: TGTGCCAGCAGCTTAGTTTCCGGCGTCGGGTACGAGCAGTACTTC. It is translated as CASSLVSGVGYEQYF.